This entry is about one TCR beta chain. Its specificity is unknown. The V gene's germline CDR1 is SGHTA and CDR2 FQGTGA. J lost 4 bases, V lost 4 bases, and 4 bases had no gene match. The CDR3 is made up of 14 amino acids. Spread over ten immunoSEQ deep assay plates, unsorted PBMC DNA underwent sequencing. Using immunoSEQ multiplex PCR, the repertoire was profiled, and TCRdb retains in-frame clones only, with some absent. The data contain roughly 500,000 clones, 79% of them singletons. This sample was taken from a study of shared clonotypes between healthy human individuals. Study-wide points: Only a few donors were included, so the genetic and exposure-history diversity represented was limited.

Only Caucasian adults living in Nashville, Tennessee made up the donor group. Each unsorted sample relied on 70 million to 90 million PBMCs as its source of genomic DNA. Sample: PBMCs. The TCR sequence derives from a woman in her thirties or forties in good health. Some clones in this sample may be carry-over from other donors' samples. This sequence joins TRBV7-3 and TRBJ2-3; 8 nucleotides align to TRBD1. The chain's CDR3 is CASSYDRGADTQYF. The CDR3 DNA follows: TGTGCCAGCAGCTACGACAGGGGAGCAGATACGCAGTATTTT.